This T cell receptor (beta chain) was captured in a study of shared clonotypes between healthy human individuals (dated by TCRdb to about 2020). In the study overall: A couple of women and three men aged 18 to 49 years were included in the cohort. Leukapheresis yielded between about 0.85 and 9 billion PBMCs per donor. To estimate repertoire size and how much clonotypes are shared between individuals, the study performed deep sequencing of blood TCR repertoires from a few healthy adults. For each donor, three plates each were used for CD4 naive and CD4 memory, two plates were used for CD8 naive, and one plate was used for CD8 memory. To increase sequencing depth and limit assay-specific biases, TCR repertoire library preparation and sequencing were carried out by different laboratories using diverse techniques.

Only a few counts were recorded for this clone. Its antigen is not yet known. No clone much larger than this one lies a single base away; base qualities are absent. TCR CDR3 regions were amplified from genomic DNA by multiplex PCR using the deep immunoSEQ assay. Genomic DNA extracted from each cell subset was distributed evenly over all wells of several immunoSEQ 96-well plates, and each plate served as one replicate. Each replicate PCR for sorted subsets received approximately 200 ng genomic DNA, equal to about 29,000 T cell genomes. Purified libraries were measured with a Qubit 3.0 fluorometer, size-checked on a Bioanalyzer 2100, and measured again with the KAPA Library Quantification kit. Each immunoSEQ 96-well plate was sequenced on its own single-read 150-cycle Illumina NextSeq 550 flow cell. The paper's data handling went like this. Because only junctional sequences without quality scores were contained in the immunoSEQ output, filtering matching that applied to full-length reads could not be performed. Sequences were annotated with PyIR, a Python wrapper for IgBLAST v1.9, and V/J genes and CDR3 were assigned using IMGT germline references. Reads with weak V/J assignments (E-value above 1e-6), missing CDR3, stop codons, out-of-frame junctions, or ambiguous translated residues were removed. V3J clonotypes were defined as sequences sharing an identical inferred V gene, J gene, and CDR3 amino acid sequence. The percentage overlap between two repertoires was calculated by dividing the number of shared unique clonotypes by the size of the smaller repertoire. RTK rarefaction, the Chao1 estimator, and Recon v2.1 estimates of unobserved clonotypes were used to assess repertoire richness. Generation probabilities for all TCRbeta clonotypes obtained by the gDNA method from a handful of donors were computed using OLGA. In TCRdb, the immuneACCESS table is reduced to in-frame sequences with V and J assigned. These tables do not hold every clone; where another copy was compared, an unresolved V gene accounts for under half, and the others remain unexplained. V and J calls and clone size are copied from that table; D and trimming were computed from the DNA. This sample gives 650,000 to 750,000 clones in total; about two thirds of them show up just once. The top ten clones comprise about 1.8% of the sample.

Beyond this particular receptor, the publication reports: Even with the large sequencing depth, rarefaction of the sorted-subset datasets indicated that sequencing was incomplete. Naive subsets generally had larger estimated clonotype richness than memory subsets did. Compared with non-shared clonotypes, the clonotypes found in all four sorted-subset donors had higher generation probabilities. When a handful of donors were compared, the shared fraction of clonotypes was 5% to 6.5% for naive CD4, less than 4% for naive CD8, roughly 2.3% for memory CD4, and 0.4% for memory CD8. Pairwise subsampling led to the expectation that sequencing depth would affect the degree of clonotype sharing among donors. Sampling was limited to blood, and TCR repertoires in tissue likely differ from TCR repertoires in blood. The genetic and exposure-history diversity represented was limited by the small number of donors.

Healthy HIV-negative adults with no recently reported acute infections or vaccinations were included as donors. Only Caucasian adults living in Nashville, Tennessee, USA were represented among the donors. Magnetic negative selection was used to enrich CD4+ T cells, after which naive cells were positively selected on CD45RA and the negative fraction became the memory subset. Blood was collected by leukapheresis, and PBMCs were isolated by Ficoll-Histopaque density gradient centrifugation and then cryopreserved in liquid nitrogen vapor phase. Analytical flow cytometry was used to check the purity and quantity of each magnetically sorted T cell population. Genomic DNA was isolated from every sorted fraction and measured by UV absorbance on a Nanodrop 2000c. The receptor's source is a woman in her 30s in good health. The specimen sequenced was memory CD4+ T cells sorted from blood. Interpreted using the paper, the cell subset or site label stands for: CD45RA-negative fraction.

The CDR3: CASSPWASTDTQYF. DNA sequence: TGTGCCAGCAGCCCATGGGCTAGCACAGATACGCAGTATTTT. The rearrangement combines TRBV7-2 with TRBJ2-3, with no confidently assigned D gene. The CDR3, cysteine through phenylalanine, is 14 amino acids long. Just CDR3 DNA is preserved here, 42 bases in frame from base 1. The junction carries 9 bases between V and J, which are trimmed by 5 bases and 0 bases respectively. The germline V gene supplies CDR1 SGHTA and CDR2 FQGNSA.